This T cell receptor (beta chain) was captured by sequencing in a study of graft-versus-host responses after intestinal transplantation. Study-level points and caveats: Ileal or blood samples showed some GvH clones first, and such clones were also found in recipient marrow.

Trimming left V 5 bases short and J 5 bases short, with 13 bases between. The CDR3 covers 14 residues. Germline V lookup: CDR1 SGHAT, CDR2 FQNNGV. As regards this clone: Its antigen is not identified.

TCRdb keeps only in-frame clones here, not all; method: immunoSEQ multiplex PCR. Of about 110,000 clones in the sample, roughly 87% were seen once. This clonotype originated in a human donor who was the organ donor for an intestinal transplant. This chain links TRBV11-2 with TRBJ2-1; the D gene is possibly TRBD1 (6 bases). The specimen was unstimulated CD4+ T cells sorted from spleen or lymph node cells, collected before transplant. CDR3 region: CASSVRDTHNEQFF. Written as DNA, the CDR3 is TGTGCCAGCAGCGTGAGGGACACCCACAATGAGCAGTTCTTC.